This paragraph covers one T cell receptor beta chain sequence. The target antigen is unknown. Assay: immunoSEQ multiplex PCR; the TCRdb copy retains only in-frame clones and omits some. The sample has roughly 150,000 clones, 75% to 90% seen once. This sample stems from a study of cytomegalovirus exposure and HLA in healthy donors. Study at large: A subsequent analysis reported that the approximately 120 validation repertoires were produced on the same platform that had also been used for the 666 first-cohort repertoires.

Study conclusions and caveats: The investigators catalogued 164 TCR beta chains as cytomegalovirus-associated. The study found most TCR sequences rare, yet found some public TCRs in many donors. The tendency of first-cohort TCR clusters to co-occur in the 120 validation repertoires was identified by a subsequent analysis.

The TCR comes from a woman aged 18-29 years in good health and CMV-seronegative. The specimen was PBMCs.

The CDR3 bases are TGTGCCAGCAGCCTCACAGGGGCCTCAAACTATGGCTACACCTTC. It translates to CASSLTGASNYGYTF. This sequence joins TRBV28 and TRBJ1-2; 7 bases fit TRBD1. The ends lost 6 bases at V and 2 bases at J; junction bases unmatched: 9. Germline loops: CDR1 MDHEN, CDR2 SYDVKM. This CDR3 has 15 residues.